Below, one T cell receptor (beta chain) is given with its context. Its recognized antigen is unknown. The record has no base qualities; no much larger clone is one base away. The data derive from a study of T cell repertoires in cytomegalovirus infection (dated by TCRdb to the late 2010s). The study in broad terms: Recently identified HLA-C-restricted CMV epitopes, whose presentation resists viral immunomodulation, were targeted by peptide stimulations together with well-studied HLA-B-restricted epitopes. Donor HLA type was relevant to the analysis, as public TCR beta signatures indicated carriage of CMV infection together with the matching HLA type.

Study-wide conclusions, independent of this receptor: In the ex vivo response, HLA-C-restricted CMV-specific TCR beta clonotypes were dominant, and in two of eight donors the single most frequent clonotype came from this HLA-C-restricted group. In both this cohort and an independent cohort of 352 donors, the cumulative frequency of public TCR beta family members distinguished carriers of CMV infection plus the relevant HLA type.

The sequencer was an Illumina HiSeq 1500. TCRdb reran the public reads through fastp at Q25 and MiXCR, keeping productive beta chains. Each entry merges the rows of one CDR3 protein and shows their most common DNA and genes. The sample table contains about 55,000 distinct CDR3 sequences; only one count was recorded for 20% to 25% of them. The ten largest clones take up about two thirds of the sample. The CDR3 runs 16 residues from the cysteine to the phenylalanine. Left in the record is the CDR3 DNA by itself, 48 bases read in frame from the first base. Trimming at the junction amounts to 2 bases on V and 7 bases on J, and the germline ends lie 17 bases apart. CDR1 is given as SGHTA and CDR2 as FQGNSA, both from the germline V gene. Read against the paper, the sample's treatment or condition label means: in vitro stimulation with specific CMV peptide epitopes to enrich CMV-specific T cells.

The rearranged segments are TRBV7-2 and TRBJ2-2, with no reliable assignment of the D segment. This material consisted of CD8+ T cells from cultured PBMCs, taken from culture after CMV antigen stimulation. The TCR comes from a human donor in good health (CMV status not recorded). Some clones in this sample may be carry-over from other donors' samples. The encoded CDR3 is CASSLYTGPSGGELFF. At the DNA level, the sequence is TGTGCCAGCAGCTTATACACCGGGCCCTCCGGCGGGGAGCTGTTTTTT.